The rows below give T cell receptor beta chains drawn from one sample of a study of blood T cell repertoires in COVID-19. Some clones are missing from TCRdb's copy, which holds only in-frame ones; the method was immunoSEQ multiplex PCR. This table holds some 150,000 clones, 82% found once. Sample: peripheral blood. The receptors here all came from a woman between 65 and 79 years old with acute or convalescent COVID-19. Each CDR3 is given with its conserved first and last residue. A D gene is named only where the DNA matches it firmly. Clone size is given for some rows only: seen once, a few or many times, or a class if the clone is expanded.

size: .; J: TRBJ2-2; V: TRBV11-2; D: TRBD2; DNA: TGTGCCAGCAGCTTAGCGGGAGCGGGAGAGAACACCGGGGAGCTGTTTTTT; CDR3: CASSLAGAGENTGELFF
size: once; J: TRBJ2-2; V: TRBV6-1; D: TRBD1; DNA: TGTGCCAGCAGTGATGACAGGGGGCGTGCATCGAACACCGGGGAGCTGTTTTTT; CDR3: CASSDDRGRASNTGELFF
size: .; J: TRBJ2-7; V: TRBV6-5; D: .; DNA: TGTGCCAGCATCGAAACTCGCTCCTACGAGCAGTACTTC; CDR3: CASIETRSYEQYF
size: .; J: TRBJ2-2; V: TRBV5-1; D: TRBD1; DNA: TGCGCCAGCAGGAGGGGGCTAAACACCGGGGAGCTGTTTTTT; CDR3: CASRRGLNTGELFF
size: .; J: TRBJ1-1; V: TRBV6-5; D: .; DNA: TGTGCCAGCAGACGGGGAAGCACTGAAGCTTTCTTT; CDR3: CASRRGSTEAFF
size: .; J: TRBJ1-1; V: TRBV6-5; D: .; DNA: TGTGCCAGCAGTTTGGACAGGAACACTGAAGCTTTCTTT; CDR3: CASSLDRNTEAFF
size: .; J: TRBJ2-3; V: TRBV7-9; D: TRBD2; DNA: TGTGCCAGCAGCCCACCGGCTAGCGGGGTCACAGATACGCAGTATTTT; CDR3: CASSPPASGVTDTQYF
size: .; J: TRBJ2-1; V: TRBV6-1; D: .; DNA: TGTGCCAGCAGTGAACGTGGCATTGGCAATGAGCAGTTCTTC; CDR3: CASSERGIGNEQFF
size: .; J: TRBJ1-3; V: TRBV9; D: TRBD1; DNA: TGTGCCAGCAGCCAAACAATCGGGACAGGGGGCGGTGGAAACACCATATATTTT; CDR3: CASSQTIGTGGGGNTIYF
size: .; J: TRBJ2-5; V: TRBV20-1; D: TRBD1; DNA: TGCAGTGCTAGTGGCAGGGCCGGGACAGGGGAGGTGGCCCAGTACTTC; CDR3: CSASGRAGTGEVAQYF
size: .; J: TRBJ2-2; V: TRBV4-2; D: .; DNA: TGTGCCAGCAGCCAAGAGATCGGTTTGGCCGGGGAGCTGTTTTTT; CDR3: CASSQEIGLAGELFF
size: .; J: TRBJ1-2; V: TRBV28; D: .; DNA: TGTGCCAGCAGTCCCCCGGACACCTCCTATGGCTACACCTTC; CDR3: CASSPPDTSYGYTF
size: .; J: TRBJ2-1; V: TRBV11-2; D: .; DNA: TGTGCCAGCAGCTTAGGTAGCTCGTCGAGGAATGAGCAGTTCTTC; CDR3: CASSLGSSSRNEQFF
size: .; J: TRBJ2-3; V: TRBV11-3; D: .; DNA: TGTGCCAGCACCCGCCAAACCCGGGGTAGCACAGATACGCAGTATTTT; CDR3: CASTRQTRGSTDTQYF
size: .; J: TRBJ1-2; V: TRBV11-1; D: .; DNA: TGTGCCAGCAGCTTAGCCCGTGGGGCGCGCTCCTATGGCTACACCTTC; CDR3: CASSLARGARSYGYTF
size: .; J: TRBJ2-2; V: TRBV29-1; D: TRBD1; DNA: TGCAGCGTTGAAGAACAGGGGGGTACCGGGGAGCTGTTTTTT; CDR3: CSVEEQGGTGELFF
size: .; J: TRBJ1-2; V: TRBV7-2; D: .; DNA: TGTGCCAGCAGCTTCAACAATGACTATGGCTACACCTTC; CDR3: CASSFNNDYGYTF
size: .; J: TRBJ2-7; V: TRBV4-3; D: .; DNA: TGCGCCAGCAGCCAAGATTGGGGGGTGATCTACGAGCAGTACTTC; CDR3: CASSQDWGVIYEQYF
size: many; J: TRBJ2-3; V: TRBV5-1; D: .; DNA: TGCGCCAGCAGCCCCTGGCTAGTTTCTCCCCGAGGGACAGATACGCAGTATTTT; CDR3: CASSPWLVSPRGTDTQYF
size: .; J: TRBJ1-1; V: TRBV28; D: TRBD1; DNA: TGTGCCAGCACCCCGAGCACAGGGGGCCACACTGAAGCTTTCTTT; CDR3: CASTPSTGGHTEAFF
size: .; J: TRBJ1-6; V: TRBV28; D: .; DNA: TGTGCCAGCAGTAGGGGGACGGCTTATAATTCACCCCTCCACTTT; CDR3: CASSRGTAYNSPLHF
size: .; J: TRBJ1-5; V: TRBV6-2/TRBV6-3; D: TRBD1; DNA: TGTGCCAGCAGTTACGGACAGGCCCCCAATCAGCCCCAGCATTTT; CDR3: CASSYGQAPNQPQHF
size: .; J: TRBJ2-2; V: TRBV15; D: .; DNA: TGTGCCACCAGCACCAAGTTAGCGGATCCCACCGGGGAGCTGTTTTTT; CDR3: CATSTKLADPTGELFF
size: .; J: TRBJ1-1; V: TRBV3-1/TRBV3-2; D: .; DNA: TGTGCCAGCAGCCCCCGAAGCCTAGAGATGTCAAGGAACACTGAAGCTTTCTTT; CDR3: CASSPRSLEMSRNTEAFF
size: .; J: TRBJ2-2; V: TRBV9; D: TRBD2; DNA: TGTGCCAGCAGCGTAGACTCAGCGGGGGGACGGACCGGGGAGCTGTTTTTT; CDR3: CASSVDSAGGRTGELFF
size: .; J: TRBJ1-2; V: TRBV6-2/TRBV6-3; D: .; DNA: TGTGCCAGCAGTTACCAGACAGCCAACTATGGCTACACCTTC; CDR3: CASSYQTANYGYTF
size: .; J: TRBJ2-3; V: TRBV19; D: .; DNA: TGTGCCAGTACAGCGGGTCCCAACACAGATACGCAGTATTTT; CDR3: CASTAGPNTDTQYF
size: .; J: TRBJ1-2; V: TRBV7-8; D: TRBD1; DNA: TGTGCCAGCAGCCCCCGGGACAGAAACTATGGCTACACCTTC; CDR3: CASSPRDRNYGYTF
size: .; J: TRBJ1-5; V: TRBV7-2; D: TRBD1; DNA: TGTGCCAGCAGCTTAGGGGTGTGGCAGGGGGCTTATCAGCCCCAGCATTTT; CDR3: CASSLGVWQGAYQPQHF
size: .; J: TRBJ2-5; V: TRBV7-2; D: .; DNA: TGTGCCAGCAGCTTAGCGGCGGGCTCCCAAGAGACCCAGTACTTC; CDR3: CASSLAAGSQETQYF
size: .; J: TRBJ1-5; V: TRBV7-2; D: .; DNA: TGTGCCAGCAGCTTACGCGGCGGAGGATTTGATCAGCCCCAGCATTTT; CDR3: CASSLRGGGFDQPQHF
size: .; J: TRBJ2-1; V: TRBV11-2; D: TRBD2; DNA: TGTGCCAGCAGCTTCGTGGGACTAGCGGACAATGAGCAGTTCTTC; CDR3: CASSFVGLADNEQFF
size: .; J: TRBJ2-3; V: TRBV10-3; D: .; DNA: TGTGCCACGGGGGAAGAGGGTAGCACAGATACGCAGTATTTT; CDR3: CATGEEGSTDTQYF
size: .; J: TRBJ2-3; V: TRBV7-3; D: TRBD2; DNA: TGTGCCAGCAGCTCTCAACTAGCGGGGCCCCGCGGGGATACGCAGTATTTT; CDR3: CASSSQLAGPRGDTQYF
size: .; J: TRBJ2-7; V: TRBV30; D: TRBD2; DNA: TGTGCCTGGAGTGTGGGGGGGAGAGGCTACGAGCAGTACTTC; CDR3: CAWSVGGRGYEQYF
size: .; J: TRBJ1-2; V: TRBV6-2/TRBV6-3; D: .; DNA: TGTGCCAGCAGTTACAATGGGGCCTTGGGCTATGGCTACACCTTC; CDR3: CASSYNGALGYGYTF
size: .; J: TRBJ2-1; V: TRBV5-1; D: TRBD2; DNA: TGCGCCAGCAGCTTGGCCATGCGGGAGACCCGGAATGAGCAGTTCTTC; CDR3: CASSLAMRETRNEQFF
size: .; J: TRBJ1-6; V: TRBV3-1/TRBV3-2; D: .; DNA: TGTGCCAGCAGCCAAGATTGGAGGGGAATAAAATCACCCCTCCACTTT; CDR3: CASSQDWRGIKSPLHF
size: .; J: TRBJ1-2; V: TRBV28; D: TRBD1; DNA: TGTGCCAGCAGAACAGGGGCCTCTAACTATGGCTACACCTTC; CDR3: CASRTGASNYGYTF
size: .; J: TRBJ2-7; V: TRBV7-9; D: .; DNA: TGTGCCAGCAGCTTAGCTCAGGGACTTAGCGACGAGCAGTACTTC; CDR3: CASSLAQGLSDEQYF
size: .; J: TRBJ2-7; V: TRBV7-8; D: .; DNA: TGTGCCAGCAGCGCCGGTAGGAGGCCTTTCTCGGGGGAGCAGTACTTC; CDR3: CASSAGRRPFSGEQYF
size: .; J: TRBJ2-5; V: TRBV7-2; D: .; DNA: TGTGCCAGCAGCTTAGTTTCAGCGTCCCCCGGGACCCAGTACTTC; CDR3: CASSLVSASPGTQYF
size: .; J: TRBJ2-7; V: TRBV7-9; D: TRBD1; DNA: TGTGCCAGCAGCCCCCCACCACGAACGGGACAGGGGACCTACGAGCAGTACTTC; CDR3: CASSPPPRTGQGTYEQYF
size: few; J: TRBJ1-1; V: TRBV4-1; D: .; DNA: TGCGCCAGCAGCCAGGGACATTCGAACACTGAAGCTTTCTTT; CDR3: CASSQGHSNTEAFF
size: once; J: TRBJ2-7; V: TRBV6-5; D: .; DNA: TGTGCCAGCAGGCCCGGACTTGGCGAGCAGTACTTC; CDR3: CASRPGLGEQYF
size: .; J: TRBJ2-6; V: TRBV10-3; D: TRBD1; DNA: TGTGCCATCAGTGGGGGGACAGGACCCTCTGGGGCCAACGTCCTGACTTTC; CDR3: CAISGGTGPSGANVLTF